This T cell receptor (beta chain) was retrieved from a study of blood T cell repertoires in COVID-19. Looking at the study overall: Donors in the United States, Italy and Spain gave samples during acute or convalescent COVID-19. PBMCs, B-cell-depleted T cells, or T cells were the source of the cDNA or gDNA that made up the material.

Repertoires were generated with immunoSEQ multiplex PCR, while TCRdb's copy carries only in-frame clones and drops some. The sample lists about 410,000 clones; 70% to 90% were seen once. This clone came up once. The CDR3 covers 14 residues. The ends were cut back, 3 bases at V and 7 bases at J, with 15 bases in the middle. Germline V gene lookup returns CDR1 LGHNA and CDR2 YSLEER. Followed over time, Seattle patients had been enrolled while infection was active. Source material: peripheral blood. This clonotype was obtained from a woman aged 40 to 50 with COVID-19, enrolled during active disease. The V call is TRBV4-3, the J call TRBJ1-2, with D uncertain. The CDR3 sequence is CASSHAHGAAGYTF. The CDR3 bases are TGCGCCAGCAGCCATGCGCATGGAGCGGCTGGCTACACCTTC.